This T cell receptor beta chain was sequenced in a study of monozygotic twins with inflammatory bowel disease. For each CDR3 protein, TCRdb gives one entry from its re-call of the 5' RACE reads, without DNA. This listing includes 350,000 to 500,000 distinct CDR3 sequences. Study-wide results and limits: A reduction in TCRbeta diversity (inverse Simpson) was seen in IBD patients relative to healthy co-twins. No separation of different T cell subtypes was possible.

Germline CDR1 is WSHSY and CDR2 is SAAADI. This CDR3 contains 13 residues. A note on this clonotype: Its antigen is not identified.

This chain links TRBV10-2 with TRBJ2-2. This clonotype originated in a human donor with ulcerative colitis or Crohn's disease, or a healthy co-twin of an affected twin (not recorded which). Sequencing input: blood. The CDR3 loop is CASSEWLTGELFF.